This T cell receptor (beta chain) was identified in a study of Graves' ophthalmopathy and Graves' hyperthyroidism. Study details: Peripheral blood (taken before any treatment) was collected at initial diagnosis.

RNA transcripts were the template, and TCR beta CDR3 regions were amplified from them. First-round RT-PCR relied on HTBI primers, and a second-round multiplex PCR came next. TCRdb itself ran the multiplex PCR reads through MiXCR, one entry per CDR3 protein. The sample has some 350,000 distinct CDR3 sequences, about 17% seen once. Germline assignment: CDR1 SGHTA and CDR2 FQGNSA. The CDR3 loop spans 15 amino acids. V was clipped by 5 bases and J by 0 bases, with 13 bases between them. There are many counts of this clonotype. Its antigen is still unknown. Notes on the study in general: Blood samples also showed most expanded thyroid clonotypes exceeding 0.001 frequency.

Stable hyperthyroidism meant no ophthalmopathy within 18 months of follow-up. As diagnostic evidence, clinical symptoms, serum thyroxine, TRAb, thyroid ultrasound and orbital computed tomography were relied upon. Material for sequencing was peripheral blood. The gene calls are TRBV7-2 and TRBJ2-5, with D perhaps TRBD1 (5 bases). The TCR comes from an adult woman with stable Graves' hyperthyroidism. The CDR3 DNA reads TGTGCCAGCAGCCCCAAGACAGTATACCAAGAGACCCAGTACTTC. Residues: CASSPKTVYQETQYF.